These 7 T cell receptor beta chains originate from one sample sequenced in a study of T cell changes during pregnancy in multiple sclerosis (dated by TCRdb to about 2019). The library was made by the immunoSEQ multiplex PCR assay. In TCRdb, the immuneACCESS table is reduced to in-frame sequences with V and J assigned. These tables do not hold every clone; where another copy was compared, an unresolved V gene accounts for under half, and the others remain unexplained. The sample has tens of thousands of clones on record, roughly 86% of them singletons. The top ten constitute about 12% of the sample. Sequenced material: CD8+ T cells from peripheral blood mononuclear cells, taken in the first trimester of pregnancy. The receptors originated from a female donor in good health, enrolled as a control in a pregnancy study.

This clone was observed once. CDR3: CASSWGGGKPQHF. The CDR3 region has the DNA TGTGCCAGCAGTTGGGGGGGCGGAAAGCCCCAGCATTTT. V gene TRBV2 combines with J gene TRBJ1-5; tentatively, D is TRBD1 (6 bases). In germline, CDR1 is SNHLY, CDR2 FYNNEI. The CDR3 is made up of 13 amino acids. The V end lost 5 bases, the J end lost 8 bases, and 13 bases lay between the germline ends.

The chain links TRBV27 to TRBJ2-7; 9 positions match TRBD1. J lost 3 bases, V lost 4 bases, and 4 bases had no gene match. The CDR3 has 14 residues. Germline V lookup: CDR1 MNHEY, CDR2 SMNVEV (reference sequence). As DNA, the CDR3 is TGTGCCAGCAGTTCCGGGACAGGGTACTACGAGCAGTACTTC. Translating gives CASSSGTGYYEQYF.

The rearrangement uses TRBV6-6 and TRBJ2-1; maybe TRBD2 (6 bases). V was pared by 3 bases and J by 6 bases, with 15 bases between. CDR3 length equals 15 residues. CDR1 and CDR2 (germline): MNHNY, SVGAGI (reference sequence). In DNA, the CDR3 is TGTGCCAGCAGTTATCGCCCCGGGAGCCTCAATGAGCAGTTCTTC. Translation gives CASSYRPGSLNEQFF.

CDR3 nucleotides: TGTGCCAGTCAGGGACAGGGTCGGAACGGGGAGCTGTTTTTT. Translated: CASQGQGRNGELFF. The chain recombines TRBV2 with TRBJ2-2, with 9 bases aligning to TRBD1. The CDR3 runs to 14 residues. Germline assignment: CDR1 SNHLY and CDR2 FYNNEI. J lost 7 bases, V lost 9 bases, and 9 bases had no gene match.

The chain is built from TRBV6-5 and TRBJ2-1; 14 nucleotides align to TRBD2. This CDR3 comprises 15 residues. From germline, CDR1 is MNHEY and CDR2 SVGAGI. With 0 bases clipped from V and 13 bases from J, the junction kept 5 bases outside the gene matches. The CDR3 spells CASSYSTSGGAFQFF. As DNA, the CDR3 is TGTGCCAGCAGTTACTCGACTAGCGGGGGGGCATTCCAGTTCTTC.

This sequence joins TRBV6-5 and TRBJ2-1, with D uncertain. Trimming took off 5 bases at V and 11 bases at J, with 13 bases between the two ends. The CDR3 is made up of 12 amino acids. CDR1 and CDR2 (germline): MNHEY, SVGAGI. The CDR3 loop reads CASSMTPAKQFF. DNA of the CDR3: TGTGCCAGCAGTATGACACCGGCGAAGCAGTTCTTC.

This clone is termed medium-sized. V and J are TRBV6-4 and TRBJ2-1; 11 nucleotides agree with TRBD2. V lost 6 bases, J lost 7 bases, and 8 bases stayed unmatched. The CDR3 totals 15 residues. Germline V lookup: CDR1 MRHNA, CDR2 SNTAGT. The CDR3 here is CASSFGTSGDNEQFF. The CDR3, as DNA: TGTGCCAGCAGCTTTGGGACTAGCGGAGATAATGAGCAGTTCTTC.